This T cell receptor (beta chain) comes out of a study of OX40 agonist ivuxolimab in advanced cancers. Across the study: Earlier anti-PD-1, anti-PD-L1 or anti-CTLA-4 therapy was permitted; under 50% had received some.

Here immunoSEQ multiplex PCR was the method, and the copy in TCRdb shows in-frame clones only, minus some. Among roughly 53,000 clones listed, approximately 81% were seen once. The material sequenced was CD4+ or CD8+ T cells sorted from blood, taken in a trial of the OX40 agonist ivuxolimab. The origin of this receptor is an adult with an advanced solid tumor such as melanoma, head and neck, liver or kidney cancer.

In DNA form, the CDR3 reads TGCAGCGTCAGGGACAGCAATCAGCCCCAGCATTTT. As protein: CSVRDSNQPQHF. The V call is TRBV29-1, the J call TRBJ1-5; weak D call: TRBD1 (5 bases). Trimming cost V 6 bases and J 1 base, with 7 bases left between them. The CDR3 has 12 residues. Per germline, CDR1 SQVTM and CDR2 ANQGSEA.